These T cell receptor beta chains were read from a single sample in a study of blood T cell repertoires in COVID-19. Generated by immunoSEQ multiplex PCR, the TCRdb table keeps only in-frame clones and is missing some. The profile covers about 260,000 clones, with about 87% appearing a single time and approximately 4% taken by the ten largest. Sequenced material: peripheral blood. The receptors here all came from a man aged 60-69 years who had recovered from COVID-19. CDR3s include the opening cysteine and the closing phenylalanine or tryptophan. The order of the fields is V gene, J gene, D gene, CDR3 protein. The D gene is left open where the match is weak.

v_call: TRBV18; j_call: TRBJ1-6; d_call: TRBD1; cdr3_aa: CASSPLSGPTGGNSPLHF
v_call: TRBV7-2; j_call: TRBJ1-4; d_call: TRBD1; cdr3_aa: CASKEQGLVGEKLFF
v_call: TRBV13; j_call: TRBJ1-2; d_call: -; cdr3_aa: CASSGLGGNYGYTF
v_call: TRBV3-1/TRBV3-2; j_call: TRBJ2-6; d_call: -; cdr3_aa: CASSPWTPGSGANVLTF
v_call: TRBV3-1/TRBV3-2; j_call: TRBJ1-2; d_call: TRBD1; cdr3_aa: CASSQDPSGGWYGYTF
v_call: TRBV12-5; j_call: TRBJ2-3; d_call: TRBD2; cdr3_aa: CASGLVLAGTTDTQYF
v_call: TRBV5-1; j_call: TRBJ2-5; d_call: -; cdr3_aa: CASSGGSTYQETQYF
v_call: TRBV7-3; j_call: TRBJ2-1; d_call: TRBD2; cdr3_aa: CASSSGLAGHNEQFF
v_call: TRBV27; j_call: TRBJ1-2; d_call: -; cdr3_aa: CASRKGRTGYTF
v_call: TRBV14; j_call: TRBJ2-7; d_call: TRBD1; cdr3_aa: CASSRQGRGEQYF
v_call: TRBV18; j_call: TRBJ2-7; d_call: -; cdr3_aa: CASSQDLSAYEQYF
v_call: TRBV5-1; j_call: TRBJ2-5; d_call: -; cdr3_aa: CASSGTGKETQYF
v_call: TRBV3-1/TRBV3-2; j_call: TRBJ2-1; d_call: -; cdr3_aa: CASSQDRAPSRQFF